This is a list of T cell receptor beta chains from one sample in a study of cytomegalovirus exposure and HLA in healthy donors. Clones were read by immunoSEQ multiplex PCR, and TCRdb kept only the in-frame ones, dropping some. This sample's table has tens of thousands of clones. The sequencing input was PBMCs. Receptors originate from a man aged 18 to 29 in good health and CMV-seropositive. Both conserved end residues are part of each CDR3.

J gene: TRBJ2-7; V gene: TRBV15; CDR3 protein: CATSRDLGLYEQYF
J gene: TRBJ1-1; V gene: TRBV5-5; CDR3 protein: CASSLTGETWHTEAFF
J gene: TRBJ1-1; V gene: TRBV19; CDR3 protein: CASSFPDIGTEAFF
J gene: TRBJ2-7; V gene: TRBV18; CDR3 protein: CASSPEAGDTYEQYF
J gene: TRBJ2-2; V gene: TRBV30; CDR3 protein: CGGGRGGTGELFF
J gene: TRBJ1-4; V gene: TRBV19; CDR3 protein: CASSARGRATNEKLFF
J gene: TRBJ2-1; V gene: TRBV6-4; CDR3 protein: CASSDHPGQGYNEQFF
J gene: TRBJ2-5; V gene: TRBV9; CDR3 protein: CASSEGVQETQYF
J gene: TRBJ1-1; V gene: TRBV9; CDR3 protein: CASSARDREGTEAFF
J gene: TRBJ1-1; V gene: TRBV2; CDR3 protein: CASSVNRGMSEAFF
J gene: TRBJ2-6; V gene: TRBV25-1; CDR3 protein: CASNPGGTNVLTF
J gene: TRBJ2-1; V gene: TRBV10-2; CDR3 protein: CATTSGTRIREQFF
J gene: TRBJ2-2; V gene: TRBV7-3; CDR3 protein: CASSLSGQSNTGELFF
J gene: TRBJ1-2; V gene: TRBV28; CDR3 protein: CASESNYGYTF
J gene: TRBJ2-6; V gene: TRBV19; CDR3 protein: CASSVSGVPFSGANVLTF
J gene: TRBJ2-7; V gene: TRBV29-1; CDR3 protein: CSVESESSYEQYF
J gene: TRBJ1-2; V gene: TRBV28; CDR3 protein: CASRINRAGYGYTF
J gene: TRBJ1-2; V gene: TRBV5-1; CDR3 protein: CASSLIGDGYTF
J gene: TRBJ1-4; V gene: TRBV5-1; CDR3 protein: CASSIGTDEKLFF
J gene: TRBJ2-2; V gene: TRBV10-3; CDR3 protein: CAISESDRDTGELFF
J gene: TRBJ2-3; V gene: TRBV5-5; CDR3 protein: CASSLPGAGGDTQYF
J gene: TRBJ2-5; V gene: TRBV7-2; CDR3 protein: CASTLSLAGGSQETQYF
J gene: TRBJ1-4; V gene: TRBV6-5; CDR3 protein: CASSYEIGDRDEKLFF
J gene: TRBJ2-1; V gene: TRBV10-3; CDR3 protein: CAISPEGRGRQFF
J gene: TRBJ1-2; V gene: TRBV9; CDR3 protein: CASSASGQGHYGYTF
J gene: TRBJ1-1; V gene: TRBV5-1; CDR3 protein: CASGQGNIGDTEAFF
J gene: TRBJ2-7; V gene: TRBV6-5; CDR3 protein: CASSYQARFHEQYF
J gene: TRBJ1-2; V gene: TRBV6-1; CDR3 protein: CASSPTGSNYGYTF
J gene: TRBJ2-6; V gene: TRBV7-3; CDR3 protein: CASSLQSGANVLTF
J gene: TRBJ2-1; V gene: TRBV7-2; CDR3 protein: CASSFVIGQASNEQFF
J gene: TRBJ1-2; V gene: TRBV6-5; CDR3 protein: CASSPGTGGYGYTF
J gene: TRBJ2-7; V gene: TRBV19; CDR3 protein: CASSSKTSVDYEQYF
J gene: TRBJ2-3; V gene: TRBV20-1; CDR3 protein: CSARPRELQYF
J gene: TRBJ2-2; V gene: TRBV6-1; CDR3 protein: CASSELAMDRPNTGELFF
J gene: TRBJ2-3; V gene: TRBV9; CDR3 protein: CASSVGTGGYTQYF
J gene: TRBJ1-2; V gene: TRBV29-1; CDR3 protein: CSVGDRYDYGYTF
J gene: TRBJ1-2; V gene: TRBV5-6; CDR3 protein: CASSWGETGYGYTF
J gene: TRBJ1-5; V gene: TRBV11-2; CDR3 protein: CASSSQGLTDQPQHF
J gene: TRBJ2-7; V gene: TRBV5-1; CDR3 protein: CASRLDRVGSYEQYF
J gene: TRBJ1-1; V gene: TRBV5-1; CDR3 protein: CASSSAQGNTEAFF
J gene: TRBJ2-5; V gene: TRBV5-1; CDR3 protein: CASSSGKETQYF
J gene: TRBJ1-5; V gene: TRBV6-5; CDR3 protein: CASSPQGNWNQPQHF
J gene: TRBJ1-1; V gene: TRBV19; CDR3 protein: CASSIRVGRGSEAFF
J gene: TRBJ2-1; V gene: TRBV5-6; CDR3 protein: CASSLETGLHEQFF
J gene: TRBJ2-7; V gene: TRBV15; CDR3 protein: CATSGTGAQYF
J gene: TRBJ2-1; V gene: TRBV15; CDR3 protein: CATSRGGGSSYNEQFF